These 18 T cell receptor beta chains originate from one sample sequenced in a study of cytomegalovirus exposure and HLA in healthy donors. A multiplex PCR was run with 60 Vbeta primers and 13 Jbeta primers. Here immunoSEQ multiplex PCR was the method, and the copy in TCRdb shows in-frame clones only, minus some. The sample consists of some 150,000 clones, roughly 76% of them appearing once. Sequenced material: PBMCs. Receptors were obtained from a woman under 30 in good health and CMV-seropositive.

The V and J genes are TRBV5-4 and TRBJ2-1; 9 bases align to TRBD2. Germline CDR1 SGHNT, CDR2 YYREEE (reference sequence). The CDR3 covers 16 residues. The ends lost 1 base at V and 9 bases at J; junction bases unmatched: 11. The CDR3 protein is CASSLRTGTSLLEQFF. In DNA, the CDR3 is TGTGCCAGCAGCTTGAGAACCGGGACTAGCCTCCTTGAGCAGTTCTTC.

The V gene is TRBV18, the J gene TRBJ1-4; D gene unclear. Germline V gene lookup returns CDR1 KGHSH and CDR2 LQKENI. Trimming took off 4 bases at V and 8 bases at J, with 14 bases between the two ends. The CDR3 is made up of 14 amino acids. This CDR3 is CASSLGRSEEKLFF. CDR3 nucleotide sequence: TGTGCCAGCTCACTAGGGAGAAGTGAGGAAAAACTGTTTTTT.

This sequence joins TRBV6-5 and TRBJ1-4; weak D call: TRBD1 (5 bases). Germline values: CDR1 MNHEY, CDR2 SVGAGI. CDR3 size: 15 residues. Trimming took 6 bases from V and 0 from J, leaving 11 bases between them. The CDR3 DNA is TGTGCCAGCAGCCGTGGACACGCAACTAATGAAAAACTGTTTTTT. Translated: CASSRGHATNEKLFF.

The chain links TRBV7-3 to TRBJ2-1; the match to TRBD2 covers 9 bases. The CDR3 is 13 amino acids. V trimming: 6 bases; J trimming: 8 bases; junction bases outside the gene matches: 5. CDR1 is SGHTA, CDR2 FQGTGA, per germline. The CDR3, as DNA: TGTGCCAGCAGAGCGGGGGGCGCGGATGAGCAGTTCTTC. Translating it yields CASRAGGADEQFF.

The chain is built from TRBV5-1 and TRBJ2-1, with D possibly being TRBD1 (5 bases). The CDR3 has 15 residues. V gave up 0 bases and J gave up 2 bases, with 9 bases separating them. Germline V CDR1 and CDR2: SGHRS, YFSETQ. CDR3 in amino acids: CASSLGQGPYNEQFF. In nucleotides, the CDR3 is TGCGCCAGCAGCTTGGGCCAGGGTCCCTACAATGAGCAGTTCTTC.

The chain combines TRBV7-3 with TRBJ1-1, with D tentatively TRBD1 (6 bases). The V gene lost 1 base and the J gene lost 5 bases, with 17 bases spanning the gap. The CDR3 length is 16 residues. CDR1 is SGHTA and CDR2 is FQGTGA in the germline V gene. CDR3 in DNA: TGTGCCAGCAGCTTAAGCGCAGGGGTGGTTTCGACTGAAGCTTTCTTT. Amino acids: CASSLSAGVVSTEAFF.

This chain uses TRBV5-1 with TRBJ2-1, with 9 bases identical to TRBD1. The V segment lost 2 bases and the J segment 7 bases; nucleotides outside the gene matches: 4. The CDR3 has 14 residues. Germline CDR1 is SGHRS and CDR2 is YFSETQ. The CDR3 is CASSFGTGLNEQFF. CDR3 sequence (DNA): TGCGCCAGCAGCTTCGGGACAGGGCTAAATGAGCAGTTCTTC.

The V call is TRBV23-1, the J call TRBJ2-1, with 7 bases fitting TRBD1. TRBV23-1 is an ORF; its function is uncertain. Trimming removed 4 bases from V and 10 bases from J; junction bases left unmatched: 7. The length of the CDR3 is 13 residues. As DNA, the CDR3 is TGCGCCAGCAGTCTCAGGGGGAAGGACGAGCAGTTCTTC. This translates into CASSLRGKDEQFF.

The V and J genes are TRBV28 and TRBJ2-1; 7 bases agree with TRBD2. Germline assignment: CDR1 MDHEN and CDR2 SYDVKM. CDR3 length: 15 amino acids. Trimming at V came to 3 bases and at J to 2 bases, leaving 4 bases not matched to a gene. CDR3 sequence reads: CASSLRLAAYNEQFF. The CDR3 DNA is TGTGCCAGCAGTTTGCGCCTAGCGGCCTACAATGAGCAGTTCTTC.

CDR3 nucleotide sequence: TGTGCCAGTAGGGGAGGGGATCAGCCCCAGCATTTT. This gives the protein CASRGGDQPQHF. This chain connects TRBV6-5 to TRBJ1-5; the D gene is possibly TRBD1 (5 bases). Trimming took 9 bases from V and 5 from J, leaving 11 bases between them. The CDR3 covers 12 residues. Germline V gene sequence: CDR1 MNHEY, CDR2 SVGAGI.

For the CDR3, the DNA is TGCGCCAGCAGCTTGTCGACAGGGGGGTACAATGAGCAGTTCTTC. This gives the protein CASSLSTGGYNEQFF. This rearrangement joins TRBV5-1 to TRBJ2-1, with 9 bases that match TRBD1. The V segment lost 1 base and the J segment 4 bases; nucleotides outside the gene matches: 3. Germline assignment: CDR1 SGHRS and CDR2 YFSETQ. CDR3 length equals 15 residues.

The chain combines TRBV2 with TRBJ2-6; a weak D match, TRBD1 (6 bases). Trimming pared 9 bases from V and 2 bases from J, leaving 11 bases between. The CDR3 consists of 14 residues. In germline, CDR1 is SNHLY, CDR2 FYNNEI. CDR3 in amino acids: CARTQGTGANVLTF. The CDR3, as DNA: TGTGCCAGAACACAGGGAACTGGGGCCAACGTCCTGACTTTC.

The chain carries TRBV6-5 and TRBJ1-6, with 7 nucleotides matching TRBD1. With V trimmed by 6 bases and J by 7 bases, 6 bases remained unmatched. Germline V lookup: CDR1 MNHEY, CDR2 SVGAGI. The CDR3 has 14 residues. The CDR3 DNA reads TGTGCCAGCAGATACAGGGGAGGCAATTCACCCCTCCACTTT. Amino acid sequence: CASRYRGGNSPLHF.

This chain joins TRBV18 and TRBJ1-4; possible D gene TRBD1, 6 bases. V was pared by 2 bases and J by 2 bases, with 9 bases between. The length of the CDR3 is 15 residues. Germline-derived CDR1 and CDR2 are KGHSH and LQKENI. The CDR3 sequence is CASSPNRDTNEKLFF. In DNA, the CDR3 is TGTGCCAGCTCACCAAACAGGGACACTAATGAAAAACTGTTTTTT. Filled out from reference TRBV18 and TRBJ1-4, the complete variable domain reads NAGVMQNPRHLVRRRGQEARLRCSPMKGHSHVYWYRQLPEEGLKFMVYLQKENIIDESGMPKERFSAEFPKEGPSILRIQQVVRGDSAAYFCASSPNRDTNEKLFFGSGTQLSVL.

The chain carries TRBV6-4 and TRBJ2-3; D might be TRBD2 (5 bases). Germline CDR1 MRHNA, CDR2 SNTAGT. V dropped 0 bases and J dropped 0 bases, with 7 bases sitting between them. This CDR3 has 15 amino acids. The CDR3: CASSDSPSSTDTQYF. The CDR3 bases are TGTGCCAGCAGTGACTCGCCTAGCAGCACAGATACGCAGTATTTT.

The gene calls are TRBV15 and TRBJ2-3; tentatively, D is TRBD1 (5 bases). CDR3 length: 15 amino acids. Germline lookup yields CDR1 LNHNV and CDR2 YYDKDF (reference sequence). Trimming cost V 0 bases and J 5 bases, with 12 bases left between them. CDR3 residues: CATSREVARVDTQYF. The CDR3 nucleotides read TGTGCCACCAGCAGAGAAGTGGCCAGGGTAGATACGCAGTATTTT.

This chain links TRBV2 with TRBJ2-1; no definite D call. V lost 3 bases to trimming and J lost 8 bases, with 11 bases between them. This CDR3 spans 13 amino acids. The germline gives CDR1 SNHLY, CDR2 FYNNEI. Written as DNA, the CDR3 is TGTGCCAGCAGTGACCCTTGGTGGCATGAGCAGTTCTTC. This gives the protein CASSDPWWHEQFF.

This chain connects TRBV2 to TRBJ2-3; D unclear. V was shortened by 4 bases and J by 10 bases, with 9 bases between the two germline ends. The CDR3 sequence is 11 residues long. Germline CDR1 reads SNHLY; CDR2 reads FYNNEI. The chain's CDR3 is CASSAGLAQYF. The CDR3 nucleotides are TGTGCCAGCAGTGCCGGTTTGGCGCAGTATTTT.